What follows are 17 T cell receptor beta chains derived from one specimen sequenced in a study of early T cells in non-severe SARS-CoV-2 infection. TCRdb recomputed calls from the 5' RACE reads with MiXCR, one row per CDR3 protein. The sample yields 90,000 to 120,000 distinct CDR3 sequences, approximately 10% seen once. Sequenced: whole blood. These receptors were obtained from an adult who was a healthcare worker with PCR-confirmed SARS-CoV-2 infection or an uninfected control (not recorded which).

Many counts were recorded for this clonotype. The chain links TRBV27 to TRBJ2-7; 8 bases are shared with TRBD1. CDR3 length equals 14 residues. Germline V gene lookup returns CDR1 MNHEY and CDR2 SMNVEV (reference sequence). With V trimmed by 7 bases and J by 2 bases, 7 bases remained unmatched. The chain's CDR3 is CASKGSGGAYEQYF. CDR3 sequence (DNA): TGTGCCAGCAAGGGATCAGGGGGCGCCTACGAGCAGTACTTC.

This clonotype has a handful of counts. The chain combines TRBV20-1 with TRBJ2-7; D may be TRBD1 (5 bases). The CDR3 contains 14 residues. Germline CDR1 is DFQATT and CDR2 is SNEGSKA (reference sequence). V was cut by 5 bases and J by 1 base, with 15 bases left in between. CDR3: CSAPRQPRSYEQYF. CDR3 bases: TGCAGTGCTCCCAGACAGCCCCGATCCTACGAGCAGTACTTC.

The table lists this clonotype with many counts. The CDR3 DNA sequence: TGTGCCAGCACTGGCGGGGCATCGAACACCGGGGAGCTGTTTTTT. This translates into CASTGGASNTGELFF. This chain joins TRBV28 and TRBJ2-2, with D tentatively TRBD2 (6 bases). In germline, CDR1 is MDHEN, CDR2 SYDVKM. Trimming took 7 bases from V and 0 from J, leaving 12 bases between them. There are 15 residues in the CDR3.

This clonotype was detected ten times or more. The CDR3 bases are TGTGCCAGCAGCTTATCGGGGGGAGATCTCTACGAGCAGTACTTC. It yields the protein CASSLSGGDLYEQYF. The V call is TRBV7-2, the J call TRBJ2-7; TRBD2 matches 7 bases. The CDR3 totals 15 residues. J lost 3 bases, V lost 2 bases, and 7 bases had no gene match. The germline V gene encodes CDR1 SGHTA and CDR2 FQGNSA.

This clonotype was observed many times. V gene TRBV25-1 combines with J gene TRBJ1-4, with a weak D call TRBD1 (5 bases). V was cut by 4 bases and J by 3 bases, with 15 bases left in between. This CDR3 has 16 amino acids. CDR1 is MGHDK and CDR2 is SYGVNS in the germline V gene. Here the CDR3 DNA reads TGTGCCAGCAGTGCCCGATCCCCAGGGTCTAATGAAAAACTGTTTTTT. As protein: CASSARSPGSNEKLFF.

This clonotype was found many times. The V gene is TRBV20-1, the J gene TRBJ1-5, with 7 positions matching TRBD1. Germline CDR1 DFQATT, CDR2 SNEGSKA (reference sequence). V dropped 3 bases and J dropped 1; count of bases not matched to a gene: 6. The length of the CDR3 is 15 residues. CDR3 sequence reads: CSASRQGGSNQPQHF. In DNA form, the CDR3 reads TGCAGTGCTAGCCGACAGGGAGGCAGCAATCAGCCCCAGCATTTT.

The V gene is TRBV5-5, the J gene TRBJ2-1; 8 bases map to TRBD2. The CDR3 runs 15 residues. The ends lost 0 bases at V and 6 bases at J; junction bases unmatched: 5. Germline V CDR1 and CDR2: SGHKS, YYEKEE (reference sequence). The CDR3 is CASSLDGRAGNEQFF. The CDR3 nucleotides are TGTGCCAGCAGCTTGGACGGGAGGGCCGGCAATGAGCAGTTCTTC.

In the case of this clonotype: Being one base from a much bigger clone, this may be a read error. This sequence joins TRBV18 and TRBJ2-7; 11 nucleotides line up with TRBD2. This CDR3 contains 16 residues. The germline CDR1 and CDR2 sequences are KGHSH and LQKENI. The CDR3 region has the DNA TGTACCAGCTCACCGCTGCTAGCGGGGGGAACCTACGAGCAGTACTTC. It yields the protein CTSSPLLAGGTYEQYF. The whole variable domain, remainder taken from reference TRBV18 and TRBJ2-7, is NAGVMQNPRHLVRRRGQEARLRCSPMKGHSHVYWYRQLPEEGLKFMVYLQKENIIDESGMPKERFSAEFPKEGPSILRIQQVVRGDSAAYFCTSSPLLAGGTYEQYFGPGTRLTVT.

This clonotype was recorded a few times. J is TRBJ2-5 and V is TRBV11-2; D is ambiguous. CDR3 length: 13 amino acids. The germline gives CDR1 SGHAT, CDR2 FQNNGV. V lost 4 bases, J lost 5 bases, and 11 bases lay in between. The DNA for the CDR3 is TGTGCCAGCAGCTCTGTGGGCTTGGAGACCCAGTACTTC. Translation: CASSSVGLETQYF.

Ten or more counts support this clonotype. The chain employs TRBV20-1 and TRBJ2-7; 9 positions agree with TRBD1. The CDR3 is 14 amino acids. V was clipped by 3 bases and J by 4 bases; unmatched bases: 7. Germline V gene sequence: CDR1 DFQATT, CDR2 SNEGSKA (reference sequence). The chain's CDR3 is CSARAGTGIYEQYF. The CDR3 DNA is TGCAGTGCTAGGGCCGGGACAGGGATTTACGAGCAGTACTTC.

A few counts support this clonotype. The V and J genes are TRBV28 and TRBJ1-5, with unresolved D. Looked up from germline, CDR1 is MDHEN and CDR2 is SYDVKM. V gave up 6 bases and J gave up 0 bases, with 12 bases separating them. The CDR3 is made up of 15 amino acids. The CDR3 loop is CASRGAWGSNQPQHF. The CDR3 region has the DNA TGTGCCAGCAGAGGAGCTTGGGGTAGCAATCAGCCCCAGCATTTT.

In its sample, this clonotype was seen many times. The V call is TRBV28, the J call TRBJ2-7, with D hard to call. Per germline, CDR1 MDHEN and CDR2 SYDVKM. The V and J ends lost 3 bases and 4 bases respectively, with 7 bases between them. The length of the CDR3 is 12 residues. The DNA for the CDR3 is TGTGCCAGCAGTTTCTGGAGTTACGAGCAGTACTTC. Protein: CASSFWSYEQYF.

This clonotype was recorded at least ten times. This chain connects TRBV21-1 to TRBJ2-3; the DNA was not compared with TRBD2, the D call given in the table. TRBV21-1 is labeled a pseudogene. The CDR3 consists of 14 residues. DNA for the CDR3: TGCTGGAACCGGGACTCAGAGAGGGCAGATACGCAGTATTTT. Its protein product is CWNRDSERADTQYF.

This clonotype has more than one count but fewer than ten. This chain uses TRBV28 with TRBJ2-3; 8 nucleotides match TRBD2. V shed 4 bases and J 1 base; nucleotides not matched to a gene: 4. The length of the CDR3 is 15 residues. Germline CDR1 reads MDHEN; CDR2 reads SYDVKM. The CDR3 DNA sequence: TGTGCCAGCAGTTCCGCGGGAGGAGGCACAGATACGCAGTATTTT. It yields the protein CASSSAGGGTDTQYF.

The chain combines TRBV6-5 with TRBJ1-4; no reliable D call. Germline V gene lookup returns CDR1 MNHEY and CDR2 SVGAGI. Trimming left V 6 bases short and J 4 bases short, with 12 bases between. The length of the CDR3 is 14 residues. Here the CDR3 DNA reads TGTGCCAGCAGCCCCTCTGGACTTAATGAAAAACTGTTTTTT. Protein product: CASSPSGLNEKLFF.

The chain uses TRBV7-2 and TRBJ1-2; 9 bases line up with TRBD1. The V gene's germline CDR1 is SGHTA and CDR2 FQGNSA. Trimming took 4 bases from V and 6 from J; bases not matched to a gene: 15. This CDR3 region has 17 residues. CDR3 sequence reads: CASSSRTGDDPFDGYTF. In DNA, the CDR3 is TGTGCCAGCAGCTCTCGGACAGGGGACGACCCTTTTGATGGCTACACCTTC.

Ten or more counts support this clonotype. This chain uses TRBV7-9 with TRBJ2-1; 8 nucleotides match TRBD1. V shed 3 bases and J 10 bases; nucleotides not matched to a gene: 8. The germline CDR1 and CDR2 sequences are SEHNR and FQNEAQ (reference sequence). This CDR3 contains 14 residues. CDR3 coding DNA: TGTGCCAGCAGCTTGATGGGACAGGTGCACGAGCAGTTCTTC. Protein sequence: CASSLMGQVHEQFF.